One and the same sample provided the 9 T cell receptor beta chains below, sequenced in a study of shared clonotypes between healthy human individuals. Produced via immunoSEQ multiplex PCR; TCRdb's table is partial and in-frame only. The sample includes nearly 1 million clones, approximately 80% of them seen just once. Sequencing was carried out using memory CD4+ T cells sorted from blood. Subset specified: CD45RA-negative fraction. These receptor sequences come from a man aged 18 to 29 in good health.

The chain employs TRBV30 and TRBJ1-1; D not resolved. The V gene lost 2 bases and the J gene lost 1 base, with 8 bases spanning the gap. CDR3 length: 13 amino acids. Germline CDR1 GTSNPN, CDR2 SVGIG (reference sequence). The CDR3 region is CAWSYGGNTEAFF. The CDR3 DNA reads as TGTGCCTGGAGTTACGGAGGGAACACTGAAGCTTTCTTT.

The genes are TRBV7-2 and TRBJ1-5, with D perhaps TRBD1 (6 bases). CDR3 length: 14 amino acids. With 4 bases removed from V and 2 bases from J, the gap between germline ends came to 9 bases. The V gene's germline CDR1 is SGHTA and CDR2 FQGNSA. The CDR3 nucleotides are TGTGCCAGCAGCTCCCACAGGGGCAATCAGCCCCAGCATTTT. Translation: CASSSHRGNQPQHF.

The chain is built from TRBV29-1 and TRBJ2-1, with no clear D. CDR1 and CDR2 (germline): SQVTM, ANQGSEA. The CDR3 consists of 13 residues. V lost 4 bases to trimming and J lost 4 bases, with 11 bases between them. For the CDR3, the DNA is TGCAGCGTTGGGGCCCTGGGGTACAATGAGCAGTTCTTC. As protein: CSVGALGYNEQFF.

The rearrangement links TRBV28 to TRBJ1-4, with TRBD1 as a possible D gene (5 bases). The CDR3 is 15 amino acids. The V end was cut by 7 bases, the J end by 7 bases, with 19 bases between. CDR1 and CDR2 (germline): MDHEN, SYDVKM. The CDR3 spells CASIAAGRGGEKLFF. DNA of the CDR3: TGTGCCAGCATTGCCGCAGGGAGAGGTGGTGAAAAACTGTTTTTT.

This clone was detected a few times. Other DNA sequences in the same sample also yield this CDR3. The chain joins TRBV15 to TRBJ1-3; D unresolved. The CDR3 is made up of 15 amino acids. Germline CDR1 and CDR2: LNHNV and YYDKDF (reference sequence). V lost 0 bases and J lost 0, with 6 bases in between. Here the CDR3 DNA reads TGTGCCACCAGCAGAGAGTACAGCTCTGGAAACACCATATATTTT. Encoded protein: CATSREYSSGNTIYF.

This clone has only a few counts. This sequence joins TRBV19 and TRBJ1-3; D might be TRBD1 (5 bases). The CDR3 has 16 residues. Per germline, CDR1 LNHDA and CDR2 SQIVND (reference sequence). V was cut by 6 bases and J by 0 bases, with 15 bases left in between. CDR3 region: CASSQNDRRSGNTIYF. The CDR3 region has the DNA TGTGCCAGTAGCCAAAATGACAGACGCTCTGGAAACACCATATATTTT. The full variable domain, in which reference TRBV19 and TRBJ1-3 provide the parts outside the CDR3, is DGGITQSPKYLFRKEGQNVTLSCEQNLNHDAMYWYRQDPGQGLRLIYYSQIVNDFQKGDIAEGYSVSREKKESFPLTVTSAQKNPTAFYLCASSQNDRRSGNTIYFGEGSWLTVV.

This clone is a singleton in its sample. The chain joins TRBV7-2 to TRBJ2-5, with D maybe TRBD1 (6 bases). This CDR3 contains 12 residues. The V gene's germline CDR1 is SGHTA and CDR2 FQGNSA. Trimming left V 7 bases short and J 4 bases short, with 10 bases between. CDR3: CASTSRGETQYF. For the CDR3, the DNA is TGTGCCAGCACCAGCAGGGGAGAGACCCAGTACTTC.

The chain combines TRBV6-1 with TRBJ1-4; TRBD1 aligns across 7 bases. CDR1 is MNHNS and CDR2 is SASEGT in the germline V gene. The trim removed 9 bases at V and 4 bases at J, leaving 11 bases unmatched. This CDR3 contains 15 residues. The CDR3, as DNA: TGTGCCAGTGCCAAACAGGGGAGGGATAATGAAAAACTGTTTTTT. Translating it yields CASAKQGRDNEKLFF.

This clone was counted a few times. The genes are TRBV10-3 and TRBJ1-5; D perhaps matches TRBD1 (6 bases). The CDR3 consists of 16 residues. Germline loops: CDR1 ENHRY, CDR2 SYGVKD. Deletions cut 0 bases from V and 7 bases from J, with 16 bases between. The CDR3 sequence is CAISESPARGGQPQHF. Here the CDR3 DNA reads TGTGCCATCAGTGAGTCTCCGGCCAGGGGAGGGCAGCCCCAGCATTTT.